Following are 20 T cell receptor beta chains from one sample sequenced in a study of cytomegalovirus exposure and HLA in healthy donors. With 60 Vbeta and 13 Jbeta primers, the PCR was carried out. Only in-frame clones appear in the TCRdb table, and some are missing; sequencing was by immunoSEQ multiplex PCR. The sample includes roughly 150,000 clones, 75% of them seen just once. Material: PBMCs. These receptors all come from a man younger than 35 in good health and CMV-seropositive.

The gene calls are TRBV10-2 and TRBJ2-3; no definite D call. Trimming cost V 3 bases and J 2 bases, with 15 bases left between them. The CDR3 runs 16 residues. Germline loops: CDR1 WSHSY, CDR2 SAAADI. The DNA for the CDR3 is TGCGCCAGCAGTGAACACGGGTCCTTACTCACAGATACGCAGTATTTT. As protein: CASSEHGSLLTDTQYF.

Only a few counts were recorded for this clone. This chain connects TRBV7-3 to TRBJ1-3; D call uncertain. Trimming shortened V by 2 bases and J by 2 bases, and 10 bases separated the two germline ends. The CDR3 is 15 amino acids. Germline V gene lookup returns CDR1 SGHTA and CDR2 FQGTGA. CDR3 amino acids: CASSLSAGTGNTIYF. CDR3 nucleotides: TGTGCCAGCAGCTTATCAGCAGGAACTGGAAACACCATATATTTT.

The genes are TRBV7-2 and TRBJ2-1, with a possible D match to TRBD1 (7 bases). Trimming removed 3 bases at V and 7 bases at J, with 13 bases between. The CDR3 extends over 14 amino acids. Per germline, CDR1 SGHTA and CDR2 FQGNSA. This chain's CDR3 is CASSFLPGGNEQFF. As DNA, the CDR3 is TGTGCCAGCAGCTTTCTTCCAGGGGGGAATGAGCAGTTCTTC.

This clone occurred once. The rearrangement joins TRBV28 to TRBJ2-5; 14 bases map to TRBD2. With the DNA end fitting TRBJ2-7 better, the J assignment may be wrong. The CDR3 length is 15 residues. The germline V gene encodes CDR1 MDHEN and CDR2 SYDVKM. The CDR3 coding sequence is TGTGCCAGCAGAAGACTAGCGGGAGGGCCCTACGAGCAGTACTTC. This encodes CASRRLAGGPYEQYF.

The V call is TRBV6-5, the J call TRBJ2-2, with D possibly being TRBD2 (6 bases). V dropped 9 bases and J dropped 11 bases, with 10 bases sitting between them. The germline V gene encodes CDR1 MNHEY and CDR2 SVGAGI. The CDR3 covers 10 residues. The CDR3 region is CARRGSELFF. The CDR3 DNA reads TGTGCCAGGCGGGGCTCCGAGCTGTTTTTT.

The CDR3 protein is CATNQQGRNTEAFF. In DNA form, the CDR3 reads TGTGCCACCAATCAACAGGGAAGGAACACTGAAGCTTTCTTT. The chain joins TRBV6-6 to TRBJ1-1; TRBD1 is a possible D gene (6 bases). CDR3 length: 14 residues. Trimming stripped 10 bases from V and 1 base from J, with 16 bases between. CDR1 is MNHNY, CDR2 SVGAGI, per germline (reference sequence).

The CDR3 sequence is CASSSGAGGSSYNEQFF. The DNA for the CDR3 is TGTGCCAGCAGTTCCGGAGCGGGAGGTAGCTCCTACAATGAGCAGTTCTTC. The chain uses TRBV5-4 and TRBJ2-1; 9 bases line up with TRBD2. The V and J ends lost 5 bases and 0 bases, in that order; junction bases with no gene match: 9. The CDR3 runs 17 residues. Germline CDR1 and CDR2: SGHNT and YYREEE (reference sequence).

The chain employs TRBV6-1 and TRBJ1-1; D is unclear. The length of the CDR3 is 11 residues. Deletions cut 4 bases from V and 11 bases from J, with 11 bases between. Per germline, CDR1 MNHNS and CDR2 SASEGT. CDR3 amino acids: CASSASSRAFF. The CDR3 nucleotides read TGTGCCAGCAGTGCCTCCTCGAGGGCTTTCTTT.

The chain has TRBV5-6 and TRBJ2-7, with D unresolved. CDR3 length: 13 residues. Germline lookup yields CDR1 SGHDT and CDR2 YYEEEE. V gave up 4 bases and J gave up 0 bases, with 8 bases separating them. The CDR3 spells CASSKIASYEQYF. CDR3 DNA sequence: TGTGCCAGCAGCAAGATAGCCTCCTACGAGCAGTACTTC.

The rearrangement uses TRBV28 and TRBJ2-7; 12 positions agree with TRBD1. Germline V gene sequence: CDR1 MDHEN, CDR2 SYDVKM. Losses at the gene ends were 2 bases for V and 6 bases for J; bases not matched to a gene: 2. This CDR3 spans 14 amino acids. The CDR3 DNA reads as TGTGCCAGCAGTTTAGGGACAGGGGGCTCCGAGCAGTACTTC. Protein product: CASSLGTGGSEQYF.

The chain is built from TRBV5-6 and TRBJ1-5; a possible D gene is TRBD1 (6 bases). Germline CDR1 is SGHDT and CDR2 is YYEEEE. The CDR3 extends over 15 amino acids. V lost 0 bases to trimming and J lost 7 bases, with 14 bases between them. CDR3 in amino acids: CASSLGEGVEQPQHF. The CDR3 DNA is TGTGCCAGCAGCTTGGGGGAGGGGGTTGAGCAGCCCCAGCATTTT. Using reference TRBV5-6 and TRBJ1-5 for the parts outside the CDR3, the full variable domain is DAGVTQSPTHLIKTRGQQVTLRCSPKSGHDTVSWYQQALGQGPQFIFQYYEEEERQRGNFPDRFSGHQFPNYSSELNVNALLLGDSALYLCASSLGEGVEQPQHFGDGTRLSIL.

The rearrangement joins TRBV18 to TRBJ1-2; possibly TRBD1 for D (5 bases). The V gene's germline CDR1 is KGHSH and CDR2 LQKENI. The CDR3 has 13 residues. The V gene lost 3 bases and the J gene lost 1 base, with 6 bases spanning the gap. DNA for the CDR3: TGTGCCAGCTCACCGACAGATAACTATGGCTACACCTTC. This sequence encodes CASSPTDNYGYTF. Using reference TRBV18 and TRBJ1-2 for the parts outside the CDR3, the full variable domain is NAGVMQNPRHLVRRRGQEARLRCSPMKGHSHVYWYRQLPEEGLKFMVYLQKENIIDESGMPKERFSAEFPKEGPSILRIQQVVRGDSAAYFCASSPTDNYGYTFGSGTRLTVV.

The J gene is TRBJ2-7, the V gene TRBV28, with 7 positions matching TRBD1. The CDR3 spans 15 residues. V was clipped by 6 bases and J by 1 base; unmatched bases: 9. Germline values: CDR1 MDHEN, CDR2 SYDVKM. This chain's CDR3 is CASSPGTVKSYEQYF. The CDR3 coding sequence is TGTGCCAGCAGCCCCGGGACAGTCAAGTCCTACGAGCAGTACTTC.

The rearrangement joins TRBV2 to TRBJ2-3; D is uncertain. The CDR3 runs to 13 residues. Trimming cost V 7 bases and J 0 bases, with 8 bases left between them. Germline V gives CDR1 SNHLY, CDR2 FYNNEI. CDR3 sequence reads: CASMRPSTDTQYF. The CDR3 bases are TGTGCCAGCATGCGGCCTAGCACAGATACGCAGTATTTT. Based on the CDR3 plus reference TRBV2 and TRBJ2-3, the full variable domain is EPEVTQTPSHQVTQMGQEVILRCVPISNHLYFYWYRQILGQKVEFLVSFYNNEISEKSEIFDDQFSVERPDGSNFTLKIRSTKLEDSAMYFCASMRPSTDTQYFGPGTRLTVL.

The genes are TRBV5-5 and TRBJ1-4; D remains ambiguous. The CDR3 sequence is 15 residues long. Germline V gene sequence: CDR1 SGHKS, CDR2 YYEKEE (reference sequence). V was cut by 4 bases and J by 0 bases, with 10 bases left in between. CDR3 DNA: TGTGCCAGCAGCGTCCCAGGTTCAACTAATGAAAAACTGTTTTTT. Translating it yields CASSVPGSTNEKLFF.

This clone was found a few times. The chain employs TRBV27 and TRBJ2-5; D perhaps matches TRBD1 (6 bases). V was cut by 5 bases and J by 3 bases, with 16 bases left in between. Germline CDR1 and CDR2: MNHEY and SMNVEV (reference sequence). CDR3 length: 15 residues. CDR3 protein: CASSGLGAPEETQYF. DNA of the CDR3: TGTGCCAGCAGTGGCCTGGGGGCACCCGAAGAGACCCAGTACTTC.

The chain carries TRBV29-1 and TRBJ1-2; 7 nucleotides align to TRBD1. Germline CDR1 is SQVTM and CDR2 is ANQGSEA. This CDR3 contains 12 residues. V trimming: 7 bases; J trimming: 3 bases; junction bases outside the gene matches: 5. The CDR3 region is CSARQGDYGYTF. Written as DNA, the CDR3 is TGCAGCGCCCGACAGGGAGACTATGGCTACACCTTC.

This clone was counted a single time. Within the sample, other DNA sequences also encode this same CDR3. The V gene is TRBV29-1, the J gene TRBJ1-2; 11 nucleotides align to TRBD1. Germline loops: CDR1 SQVTM, CDR2 ANQGSEA. J lost 3 bases, V lost 6 bases, and 6 bases had no gene match. CDR3 length: 14 amino acids. CDR3 in DNA: TGCAGCGTGGACCCGGGACAGGGGGACTATGGCTACACCTTC. It encodes CSVDPGQGDYGYTF.

This clone has just one count. The chain couples TRBV7-3 to TRBJ2-1, with 10 bases identical to TRBD2. Germline V CDR1 and CDR2: SGHTA, FQGTGA. J was trimmed by 0 bases and V by 5 bases; bases with no gene match: 4. CDR3 length equals 16 residues. CDR3 nucleotides: TGTGCCAGCAGCACACTAGCGGGAAGCTCCTACAATGAGCAGTTCTTC. This encodes CASSTLAGSSYNEQFF.

The chain combines TRBV6-1 with TRBJ1-2; 7 nucleotides align to TRBD1. This CDR3 spans 13 amino acids. V lost 6 bases and J lost 5; bases outside the gene matches: 6. Per germline, CDR1 MNHNS and CDR2 SASEGT. CDR3 region: CASSLGQLYGYTF. As DNA, the CDR3 is TGTGCCAGCAGCCTGGGACAGCTTTATGGCTACACCTTC.